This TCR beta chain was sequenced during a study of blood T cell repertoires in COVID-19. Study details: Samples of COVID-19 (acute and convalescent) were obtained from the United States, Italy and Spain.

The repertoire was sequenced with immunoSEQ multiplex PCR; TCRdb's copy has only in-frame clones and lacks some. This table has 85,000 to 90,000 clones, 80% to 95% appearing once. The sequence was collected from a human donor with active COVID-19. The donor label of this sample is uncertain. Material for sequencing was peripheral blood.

The CDR3 reads CATQLRSGTGYQPQHF. For the CDR3, the DNA is TGTGCCACCCAACTAAGATCCGGGACAGGGTATCAGCCCCAGCATTTT. V usage is TRBV15 and J usage is TRBJ1-5; TRBD1 matches at 9 bases. The germline V gene has CDR1 LNHNV and CDR2 YYDKDF (reference sequence). V dropped 8 bases and J dropped 5; count of bases not matched to a gene: 13. The length of the CDR3 is 16 residues. Based on the CDR3 plus reference TRBV15 and TRBJ1-5, the full variable domain is DAMVIQNPRYQVTQFGKPVTLSCSQTLNHNVMYWYQQKSSQAPKLLFHYYDKDFNNEADTPDNFQSRRPNTSFCFLDIRSPGLGDTAMYLCATQLRSGTGYQPQHFGDGTRLSIL.